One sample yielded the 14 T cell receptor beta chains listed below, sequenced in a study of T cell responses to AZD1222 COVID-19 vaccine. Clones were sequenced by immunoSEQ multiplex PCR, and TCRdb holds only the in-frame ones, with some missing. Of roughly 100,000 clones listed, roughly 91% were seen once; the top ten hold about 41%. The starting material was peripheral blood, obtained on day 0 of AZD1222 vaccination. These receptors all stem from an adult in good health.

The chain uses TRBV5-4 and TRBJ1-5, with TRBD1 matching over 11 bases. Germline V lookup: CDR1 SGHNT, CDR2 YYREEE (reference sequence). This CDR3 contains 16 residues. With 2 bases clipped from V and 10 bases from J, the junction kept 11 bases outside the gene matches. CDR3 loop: CASSLYGTGGNTPQHF. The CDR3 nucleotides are TGTGCCAGCAGCTTATATGGGACAGGGGGAAATACCCCCCAGCATTTT.

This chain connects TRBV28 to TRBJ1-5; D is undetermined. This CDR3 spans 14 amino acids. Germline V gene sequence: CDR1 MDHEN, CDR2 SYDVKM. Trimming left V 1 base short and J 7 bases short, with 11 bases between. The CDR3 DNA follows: TGTGCCAGCAGTTTATCTGTCTGGAGCCAGCCCCAGCATTTT. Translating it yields CASSLSVWSQPQHF.

In DNA, the CDR3 is TGTGCCAGCAGCTCGCTGAGGGCCTACGAGCAGTACTTC. Residues: CASSSLRAYEQYF. The chain has TRBV28 and TRBJ2-7; possible D gene TRBD2, 5 bases. Germline V gene lookup returns CDR1 MDHEN and CDR2 SYDVKM. The V gene lost 6 bases and the J gene lost 2 bases, with 11 bases spanning the gap. CDR3 length equals 13 residues.

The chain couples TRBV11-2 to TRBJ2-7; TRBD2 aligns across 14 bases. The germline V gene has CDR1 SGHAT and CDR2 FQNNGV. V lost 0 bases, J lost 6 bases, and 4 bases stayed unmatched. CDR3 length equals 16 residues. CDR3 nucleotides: TGTGCCAGCAGCTTAGAGGGACTAGCGGGAGAAGGCGAGCAGTACTTC. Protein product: CASSLEGLAGEGEQYF.

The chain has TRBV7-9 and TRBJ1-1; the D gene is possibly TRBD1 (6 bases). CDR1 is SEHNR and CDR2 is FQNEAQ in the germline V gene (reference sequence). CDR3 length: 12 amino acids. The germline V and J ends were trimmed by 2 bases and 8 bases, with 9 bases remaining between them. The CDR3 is CASSLSDREAFF. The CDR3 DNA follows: TGTGCCAGCAGCTTAAGTGACAGGGAAGCTTTCTTT.

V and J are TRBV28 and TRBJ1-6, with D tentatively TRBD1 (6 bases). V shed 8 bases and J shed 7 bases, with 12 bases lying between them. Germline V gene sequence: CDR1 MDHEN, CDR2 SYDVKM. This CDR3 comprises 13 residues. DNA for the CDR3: TGTGCCAGCCTCCCCCAGGGGAATTCACCCCTCCACTTT. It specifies CASLPQGNSPLHF.

This CDR3 reads CASSYSGAGGPNTQYF. CDR3 bases: TGTGCCAGCAGTTACTCAGGAGCGGGAGGGCCCAATACGCAGTATTTT. This chain links TRBV6-5 with TRBJ2-3, with TRBD2 matching 10 bases. The J segment lost 7 bases and the V segment lost 0 bases, leaving 7 bases of the junction unmatched. Germline CDR1 reads MNHEY; CDR2 reads SVGAGI. This CDR3 contains 16 residues.

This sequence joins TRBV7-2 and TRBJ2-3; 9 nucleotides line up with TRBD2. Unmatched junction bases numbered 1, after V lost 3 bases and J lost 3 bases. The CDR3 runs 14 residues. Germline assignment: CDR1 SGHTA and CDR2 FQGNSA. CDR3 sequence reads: CASSFTSGTDTQYF. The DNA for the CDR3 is TGTGCCAGCAGCTTTACTAGCGGGACAGATACGCAGTATTTT.

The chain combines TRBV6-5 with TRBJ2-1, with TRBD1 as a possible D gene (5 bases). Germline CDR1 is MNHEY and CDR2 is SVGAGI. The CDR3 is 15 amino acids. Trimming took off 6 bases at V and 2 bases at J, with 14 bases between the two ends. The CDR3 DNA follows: TGTGCCAGCAGCCTCCAAGGCAGGGCCTACAATGAGCAGTTCTTC. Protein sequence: CASSLQGRAYNEQFF.

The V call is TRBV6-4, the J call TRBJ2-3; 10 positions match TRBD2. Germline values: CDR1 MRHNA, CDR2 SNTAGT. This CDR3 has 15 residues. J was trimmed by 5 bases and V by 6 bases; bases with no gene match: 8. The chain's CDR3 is CASSRAGGPIDTQYF. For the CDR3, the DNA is TGTGCCAGCAGCCGAGCGGGAGGGCCGATAGATACGCAGTATTTT.

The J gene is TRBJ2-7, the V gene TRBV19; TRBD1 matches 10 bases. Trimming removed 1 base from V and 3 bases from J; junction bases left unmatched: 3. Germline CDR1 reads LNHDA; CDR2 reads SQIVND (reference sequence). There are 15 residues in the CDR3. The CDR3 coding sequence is TGTGCCAGTAGTATAGCAGGGACAGGGGTCTACGAGCAGTACTTC. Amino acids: CASSIAGTGVYEQYF. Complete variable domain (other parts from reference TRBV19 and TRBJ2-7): DGGITQSPKYLFRKEGQNVTLSCEQNLNHDAMYWYRQDPGQGLRLIYYSQIVNDFQKGDIAEGYSVSREKKESFPLTVTSAQKNPTAFYLCASSIAGTGVYEQYFGPGTRLTVT.

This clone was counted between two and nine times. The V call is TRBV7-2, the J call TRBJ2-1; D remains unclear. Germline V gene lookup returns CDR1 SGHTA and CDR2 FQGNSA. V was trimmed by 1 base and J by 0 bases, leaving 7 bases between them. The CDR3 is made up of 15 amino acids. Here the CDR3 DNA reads TGTGCCAGCAGCTTAGTCGTCAGCTCCTACAATGAGCAGTTCTTC. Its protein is CASSLVVSSYNEQFF. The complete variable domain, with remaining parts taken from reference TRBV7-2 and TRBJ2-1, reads GAGVSQSPSNKVTEKGKDVELRCDPISGHTALYWYRQSLGQGLEFLIYFQGNSAPDKSGLPSDRFSAERTGGSVSTLTIQRTQQEDSAVYLCASSLVVSSYNEQFFGPGTRLTVL.

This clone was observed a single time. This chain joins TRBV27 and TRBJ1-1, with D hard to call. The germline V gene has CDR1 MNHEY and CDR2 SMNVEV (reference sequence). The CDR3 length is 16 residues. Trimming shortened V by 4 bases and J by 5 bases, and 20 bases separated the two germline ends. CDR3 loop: CASSSTWRRGVTEAFF. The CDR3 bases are TGTGCCAGCAGTTCCACTTGGAGGCGCGGGGTAACTGAAGCTTTCTTT.

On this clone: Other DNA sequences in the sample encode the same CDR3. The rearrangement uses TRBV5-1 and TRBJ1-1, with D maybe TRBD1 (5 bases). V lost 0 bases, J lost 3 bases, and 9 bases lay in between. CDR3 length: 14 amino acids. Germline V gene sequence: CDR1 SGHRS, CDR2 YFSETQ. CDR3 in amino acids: CASSLAGRDTEAFF. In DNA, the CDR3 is TGCGCCAGCAGCTTGGCGGGGCGTGACACTGAAGCTTTCTTT.